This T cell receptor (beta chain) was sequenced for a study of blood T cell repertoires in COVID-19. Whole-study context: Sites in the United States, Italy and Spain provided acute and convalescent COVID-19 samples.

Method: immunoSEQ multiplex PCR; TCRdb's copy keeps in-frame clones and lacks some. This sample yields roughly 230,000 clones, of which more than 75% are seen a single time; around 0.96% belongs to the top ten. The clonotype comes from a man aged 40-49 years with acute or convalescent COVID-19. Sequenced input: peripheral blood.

The CDR3 DNA reads as TGTGCCAGCAGCCCCTGGACAGGGGATGTATCACCCCTCCACTTT. Translating gives CASSPWTGDVSPLHF. The chain has TRBV5-4 and TRBJ1-6, with 9 positions matching TRBD1. Germline V CDR1 and CDR2: SGHNT, YYREEE (reference sequence). Trimming removed 4 bases from V and 10 bases from J; junction bases left unmatched: 9. This CDR3 spans 15 amino acids.